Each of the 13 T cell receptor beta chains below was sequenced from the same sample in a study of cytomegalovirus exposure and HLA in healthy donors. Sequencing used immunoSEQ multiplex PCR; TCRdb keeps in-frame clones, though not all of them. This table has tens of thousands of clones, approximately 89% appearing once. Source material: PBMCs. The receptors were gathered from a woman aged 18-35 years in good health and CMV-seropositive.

DNA of the CDR3: TGTGCCAGCAGTATAAGGGACAGGGTTCGGTCACCCCTCCACTTT. Amino acids: CASSIRDRVRSPLHF. The chain links TRBV28 to TRBJ1-6, with 9 bases that match TRBD1. CDR1 MDHEN and CDR2 SYDVKM come from the germline V gene. After removal of 5 bases from V and 10 bases from J, the junction contained 9 bases not matched to a gene. The CDR3 has 15 residues.

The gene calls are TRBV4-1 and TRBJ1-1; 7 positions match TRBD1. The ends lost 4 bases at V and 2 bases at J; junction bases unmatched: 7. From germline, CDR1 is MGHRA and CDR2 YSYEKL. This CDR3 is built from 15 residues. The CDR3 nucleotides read TGCGCCAGCAGCCCCCAGGGGGTTCAAAACACTGAAGCTTTCTTT. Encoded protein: CASSPQGVQNTEAFF.

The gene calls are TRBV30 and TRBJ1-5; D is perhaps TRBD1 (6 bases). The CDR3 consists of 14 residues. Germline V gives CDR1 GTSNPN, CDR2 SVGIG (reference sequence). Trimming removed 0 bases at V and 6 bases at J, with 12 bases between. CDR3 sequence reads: CAWSVGGNPQPQHF. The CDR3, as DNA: TGTGCCTGGAGTGTAGGGGGAAACCCTCAGCCCCAGCATTTT.

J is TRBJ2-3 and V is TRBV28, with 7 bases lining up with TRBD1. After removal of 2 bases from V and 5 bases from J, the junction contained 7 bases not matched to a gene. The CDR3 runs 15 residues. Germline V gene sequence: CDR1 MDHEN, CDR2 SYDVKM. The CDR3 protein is CASSLRGRGLDTQYF. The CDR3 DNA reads TGTGCCAGCAGTTTAAGGGGGCGAGGGTTAGATACGCAGTATTTT.

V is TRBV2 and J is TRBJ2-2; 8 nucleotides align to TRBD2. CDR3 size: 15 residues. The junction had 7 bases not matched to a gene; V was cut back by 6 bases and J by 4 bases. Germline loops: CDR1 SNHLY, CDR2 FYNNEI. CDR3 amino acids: CASSGSGGVTGELFF. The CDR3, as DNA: TGTGCCAGCAGCGGAAGCGGGGGTGTCACCGGGGAGCTGTTTTTT.

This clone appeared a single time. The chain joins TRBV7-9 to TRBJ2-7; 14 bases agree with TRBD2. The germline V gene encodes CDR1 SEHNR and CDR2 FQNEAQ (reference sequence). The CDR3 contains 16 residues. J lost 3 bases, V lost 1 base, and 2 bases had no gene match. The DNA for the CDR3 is TGTGCCAGCAGCTTAGACGGACTAGCGGGGGGCTACGAGCAGTACTTC. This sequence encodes CASSLDGLAGGYEQYF.

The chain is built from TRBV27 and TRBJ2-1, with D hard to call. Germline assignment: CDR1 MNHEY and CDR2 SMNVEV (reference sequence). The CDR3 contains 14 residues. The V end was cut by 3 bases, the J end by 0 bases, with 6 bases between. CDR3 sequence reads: CASSFWSSYNEQFF. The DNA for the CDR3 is TGTGCCAGCAGTTTTTGGAGCTCCTACAATGAGCAGTTCTTC.

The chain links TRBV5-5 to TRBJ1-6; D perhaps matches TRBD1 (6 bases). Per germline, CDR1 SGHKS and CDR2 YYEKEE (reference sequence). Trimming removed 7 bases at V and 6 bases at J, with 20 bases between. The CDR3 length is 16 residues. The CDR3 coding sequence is TGTGCCAGCCGATCCCCGGTGCAGGGGCGTAATTCACCCCTCCACTTT. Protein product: CASRSPVQGRNSPLHF. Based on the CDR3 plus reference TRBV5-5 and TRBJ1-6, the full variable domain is DAGVTQSPTHLIKTRGQQVTLRCSPISGHKSVSWYQQVLGQGPQFIFQYYEKEERGRGNFPDRFSARQFPNYSSELNVNALLLGDSALYLCASRSPVQGRNSPLHFGNGTRLTVT.

The CDR3 DNA reads as TGTGCCAGCAGCTCCAGCGGGCCTGGCAACACTGAAGCTTTCTTT. It specifies CASSSSGPGNTEAFF. V usage is TRBV7-9 and J usage is TRBJ1-1; D call uncertain. The germline V gene encodes CDR1 SEHNR and CDR2 FQNEAQ (reference sequence). The CDR3 spans 15 residues. Trimming left V 4 bases short and J 2 bases short, with 14 bases between.

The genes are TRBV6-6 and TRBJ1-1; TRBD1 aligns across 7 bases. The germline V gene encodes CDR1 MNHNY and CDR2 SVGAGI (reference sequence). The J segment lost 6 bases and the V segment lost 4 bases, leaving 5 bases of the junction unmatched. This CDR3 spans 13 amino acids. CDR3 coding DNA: TGTGCCAGCAGTTTATGGGACAGACCTGAAGCTTTCTTT. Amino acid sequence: CASSLWDRPEAFF.

CDR3 protein: CAWSTTVVGYTF. The CDR3 region has the DNA TGTGCCTGGAGTACGACAGTGGTGGGCTACACCTTC. The chain links TRBV30 to TRBJ1-2; D is possibly TRBD1 (5 bases). Germline CDR1 reads GTSNPN; CDR2 reads SVGIG (reference sequence). This CDR3 spans 12 amino acids. V lost 2 bases and J lost 8, with 12 bases in between. Looking up the rest from reference TRBV30 and TRBJ1-2 gives the full variable domain: SQTIHQWPATLVQPVGSPLSLECTVEGTSNPNLYWYRQAAGRGLQLLFYSVGIGQISSEVPQNLSASRPQDRQFILSSKKLLLSDSGFYLCAWSTTVVGYTFGSGTRLTVV.

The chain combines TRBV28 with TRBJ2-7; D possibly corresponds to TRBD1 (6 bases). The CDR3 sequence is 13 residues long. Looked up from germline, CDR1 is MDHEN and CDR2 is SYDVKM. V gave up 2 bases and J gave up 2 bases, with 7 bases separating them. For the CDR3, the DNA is TGTGCCAGCAGTTTACAGGGGCCCTACGAGCAGTACTTC. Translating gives CASSLQGPYEQYF.

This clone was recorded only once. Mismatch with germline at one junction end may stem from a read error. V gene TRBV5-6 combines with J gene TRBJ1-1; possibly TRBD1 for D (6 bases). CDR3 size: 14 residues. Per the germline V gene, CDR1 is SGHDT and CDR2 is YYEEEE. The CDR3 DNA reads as TGTGCCAGCAGGTTGGGGGGCGTGAACACTGAAGCTTTCTTT. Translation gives CASRLGGVNTEAFF.